Below are 26 T cell receptor beta chains sequenced from a single sample in a study of identifying expanded T cells in peripheral blood. Profiled with immunoSEQ multiplex PCR; TCRdb holds only in-frame clones, not every one. The table shows 50,000 to 70,000 clones, with about 89% occurring only once. The sample taken for sequencing was blood. These receptors were collected from a person aged 18-70 years in good health.

This clone occurred a few times. CDR3 loop: CASSLGQGQDGYTF. The CDR3 DNA sequence: TGTGCCAGCAGCTTAGGACAGGGTCAGGATGGCTACACCTTC. This chain connects TRBV7-9 to TRBJ1-2, with TRBD1 identical over 7 bases. Unmatched junction bases numbered 5, after V lost 1 base and J lost 6 bases. Germline assignment: CDR1 SEHNR and CDR2 FQNEAQ (reference sequence). The CDR3 runs to 14 residues.

This chain connects TRBV5-1 to TRBJ2-2, with D tentatively TRBD2 (7 bases). CDR1 is SGHRS, CDR2 YFSETQ, per germline. The length of the CDR3 is 15 residues. Deletions cut 0 bases from V and 7 bases from J, with 13 bases between. CDR3 nucleotides: TGCGCCAGCAGCTTGGCGGGGGGCAATGGCGGGGAGCTGTTTTTT. Its translation is CASSLAGGNGGELFF.

This chain connects TRBV6-6 to TRBJ2-2, with D perhaps matching TRBD1 (6 bases). With 4 bases removed from V and 1 base from J, the gap between germline ends came to 10 bases. Germline values: CDR1 MNHNY, CDR2 SVGAGI (reference sequence). The CDR3 has 15 amino acids. The CDR3 region is CASSFPGQNTGELFF. The CDR3 DNA reads as TGTGCCAGCAGTTTCCCGGGACAGAACACCGGGGAGCTGTTTTTT.

The rearrangement uses TRBV11-3 and TRBJ2-5; D possibly corresponds to TRBD1 (6 bases). CDR1 and CDR2 (germline): SGHNT, YENEEA. The V and J ends lost 2 bases and 4 bases respectively, with 20 bases between them. CDR3 length: 17 amino acids. The CDR3 loop reads CASSLTSGAGRGETQYF. The CDR3 nucleotides read TGTGCCAGCAGCTTAACTTCCGGGGCAGGCAGGGGAGAGACCCAGTACTTC.

The chain recombines TRBV5-1 with TRBJ1-1; D gene uncertain. Germline V gene lookup returns CDR1 SGHRS and CDR2 YFSETQ. V lost 2 bases, J lost 3 bases, and 20 bases lay in between. The length of the CDR3 is 17 residues. The CDR3 loop is CASSFALAGSIHTEAFF. In nucleotides, the CDR3 is TGCGCCAGCAGCTTCGCTCTCGCCGGCTCCATCCACACTGAAGCTTTCTTT.

This chain links TRBV2 with TRBJ2-1; TRBD1 might be the D (6 bases). CDR1 and CDR2 from the germline V gene are SNHLY and FYNNEI. The CDR3 is made up of 12 amino acids. The ends were cut back, 6 bases at V and 6 bases at J, with 9 bases in the middle. Here the CDR3 reads CASRKGGNEQFF. The CDR3 bases are TGTGCCAGCAGAAAAGGGGGCAATGAGCAGTTCTTC.

The V and J genes are TRBV28 and TRBJ1-5; D may be TRBD1 (6 bases). Trimming stripped 2 bases from V and 0 bases from J, with 11 bases between. Germline assignment: CDR1 MDHEN and CDR2 SYDVKM. The length of the CDR3 is 16 residues. Written as DNA, the CDR3 is TGTGCCAGCAGTTTAGGGGACACCTATAGCAATCAGCCCCAGCATTTT. This encodes CASSLGDTYSNQPQHF. The full variable domain, in which reference TRBV28 and TRBJ1-5 provide the parts outside the CDR3, is DVKVTQSSRYLVKRTGEKVFLECVQDMDHENMFWYRQDPGLGLRLIYFSYDVKMKEKGDIPEGYSVSREKKERFSLILESASTNQTSMYLCASSLGDTYSNQPQHFGDGTRLSIL.

The chain's CDR3 is CATSRVSVHSYNEQFF. In DNA, the CDR3 is TGTGCCACCAGCAGAGTCTCGGTCCACTCCTACAATGAGCAGTTCTTC. The rearrangement joins TRBV15 to TRBJ2-1; no reliable D call. This CDR3 spans 16 amino acids. V was shortened by 1 base and J by 0 bases, with 10 bases between the two germline ends. Germline lookup yields CDR1 LNHNV and CDR2 YYDKDF (reference sequence). The full variable domain, rest sourced from reference TRBV15 and TRBJ2-1, is DAMVIQNPRYQVTQFGKPVTLSCSQTLNHNVMYWYQQKSSQAPKLLFHYYDKDFNNEADTPDNFQSRRPNTSFCFLDIRSPGLGDTAMYLCATSRVSVHSYNEQFFGPGTRLTVL.

V usage is TRBV5-4 and J usage is TRBJ2-1; D could derive from TRBD1 or TRBD2 (5 bases each). The V end was cut by 4 bases, the J end by 5 bases, with 19 bases between. The germline gives CDR1 SGHNT, CDR2 YYREEE (reference sequence). The CDR3 is 16 residues long. In nucleotides, the CDR3 is TGTGCCAGCAGCCCTGGTGGGGGAATCTTCAACAATGAGCAGTTCTTC. This translates into CASSPGGGIFNNEQFF.

A few counts support this clone. CDR3 sequence: CASSEGEGTGNQPQHF. DNA for the CDR3: TGTGCCAGCAGTGAAGGGGAAGGGACGGGCAATCAGCCCCAGCATTTT. The genes are TRBV6-1 and TRBJ1-5, with D possibly being TRBD1 (5 bases). Germline lookup yields CDR1 MNHNS and CDR2 SASEGT. This CDR3 has 16 residues. Between the trimmed V and J ends, which lost 1 base and 2 bases, there was a span of 12 bases.

The rearrangement joins TRBV27 to TRBJ1-1; D remains ambiguous. V lost 1 base, J lost 2 bases, and 8 bases lay in between. CDR1 and CDR2 (germline): MNHEY, SMNVEV (reference sequence). This CDR3 has 14 amino acids. The CDR3 bases are TGTGCCAGCAGTTTATTAGGCATTAACACTGAAGCTTTCTTT. The encoded protein is CASSLLGINTEAFF.

The genes are TRBV7-2 and TRBJ1-2, with TRBD1 as a possible D gene (6 bases). Germline V CDR1 and CDR2: SGHTA, FQGNSA. The CDR3 runs 17 residues. V gave up 2 bases and J gave up 3 bases, with 19 bases separating them. CDR3 region: CASSLPLRGPTDYGYTF. The CDR3 coding sequence is TGTGCCAGCAGCTTACCTCTACGGGGGCCCACCGACTATGGCTACACCTTC.

This rearrangement joins TRBV9 to TRBJ2-7; unclear D gene. Looked up from germline, CDR1 is SGDLS and CDR2 is YYNGEE. This CDR3 region has 13 residues. V dropped 3 bases and J dropped 3 bases, with 10 bases sitting between them. In DNA form, the CDR3 reads TGTGCCAGCAGCGGCTCGCCTCACTACGAGCAGTACTTC. Its translation: CASSGSPHYEQYF.

This chain connects TRBV19 to TRBJ2-5; 8 bases map to TRBD1. CDR3 length equals 13 residues. V was clipped by 4 bases and J by 5 bases; unmatched bases: 3. The germline CDR1 and CDR2 sequences are LNHDA and SQIVND (reference sequence). CDR3 in amino acids: CASSTGGRETQYF. In DNA form, the CDR3 reads TGTGCCAGTAGTACAGGGGGCCGGGAGACCCAGTACTTC.

The rearrangement links TRBV6-1 to TRBJ1-5, with D unclear. Trimming stripped 2 bases from V and 4 bases from J, with 9 bases between. CDR1 and CDR2 from the germline V gene are MNHNS and SASEGT. This CDR3 region has 14 residues. CDR3: CASSESFENQPQHF. CDR3 DNA: TGTGCCAGCAGTGAATCTTTCGAGAATCAGCCCCAGCATTTT.

This clone was picked up a small number of times. The rearrangement uses TRBV7-8 and TRBJ2-7; D might be TRBD1 (5 bases). CDR3 size: 13 residues. Trimming cost V 2 bases and J 2 bases, with 7 bases left between them. CDR1 is SGHVS and CDR2 is FQNEAQ in the germline V gene. CDR3 protein: CASSLTGPYEQYF. In DNA, the CDR3 is TGTGCCAGCAGCTTAACAGGACCCTACGAGCAGTACTTC. The full variable domain, rest sourced from reference TRBV7-8 and TRBJ2-7, is GAGVSQSPRYKVAKRGQDVALRCDPISGHVSLFWYQQALGQGPEFLTYFQNEAQLDKSGLPSDRFFAERPEGSVSTLKIQRTQQEDSAVYLCASSLTGPYEQYFGPGTRLTVT.

V and J are TRBV19 and TRBJ2-1, with TRBD2 matching over 9 bases. With V trimmed by 5 bases and J by 8 bases, 7 bases remained unmatched. The CDR3 extends over 14 amino acids. Germline CDR1 reads LNHDA; CDR2 reads SQIVND (reference sequence). The CDR3 reads CASSFASGAHEQFF. The CDR3 nucleotides read TGTGCCAGTAGTTTCGCTAGCGGGGCCCATGAGCAGTTCTTC. The entire variable domain, with the rest obtained from reference TRBV19 and TRBJ2-1, is as follows: DGGITQSPKYLFRKEGQNVTLSCEQNLNHDAMYWYRQDPGQGLRLIYYSQIVNDFQKGDIAEGYSVSREKKESFPLTVTSAQKNPTAFYLCASSFASGAHEQFFGPGTRLTVL.

The CDR3: CASSLVWAGALMNTEAFF. In nucleotides, the CDR3 is TGCGCCAGCAGCTTGGTGTGGGCAGGGGCCTTAATGAACACTGAAGCTTTCTTT. The rearrangement uses TRBV5-1 and TRBJ1-1; a possible D gene is TRBD1 (6 bases). V lost 0 bases, J lost 0 bases, and 18 bases lay in between. Germline V gene lookup returns CDR1 SGHRS and CDR2 YFSETQ. This CDR3 is built from 18 residues.

The V and J genes are TRBV11-3 and TRBJ2-2, with D tentatively TRBD2 (6 bases). V was shortened by 1 base and J by 3 bases, with 12 bases between the two germline ends. The germline gives CDR1 SGHNT, CDR2 YENEEA. CDR3 length: 16 residues. This CDR3 is CASSLGWRGDTGELFF. In DNA, the CDR3 is TGTGCCAGCAGCTTAGGATGGCGGGGTGACACCGGGGAGCTGTTTTTT.

The chain joins TRBV6-1 to TRBJ1-2; D is perhaps TRBD1 (5 bases). The CDR3 extends over 16 amino acids. V was pared by 0 bases and J by 3 bases, with 14 bases between. Germline V CDR1 and CDR2: MNHNS, SASEGT. CDR3 in amino acids: CASSEAVQESYYGYTF. The CDR3 bases are TGTGCCAGCAGTGAAGCTGTACAGGAATCCTACTATGGCTACACCTTC.

The V gene is TRBV4-1, the J gene TRBJ1-5; 9 bases agree with TRBD1. The CDR3 loop spans 15 amino acids. Germline CDR1 reads MGHRA; CDR2 reads YSYEKL. V lost 3 bases to trimming and J lost 3 bases; unmatched junction nucleotides: 3. The CDR3 DNA reads as TGCGCCAGCAGCCAGCACAGGGGGCCCAATCAGCCCCAGCATTTT. Translated: CASSQHRGPNQPQHF.

The gene calls are TRBV27 and TRBJ2-7, with D perhaps matching TRBD2 (6 bases). V lost 2 bases and J 2 bases, leaving 22 bases between the germline ends. The germline V gene encodes CDR1 MNHEY and CDR2 SMNVEV (reference sequence). This CDR3 is 18 amino acids long. Here the CDR3 DNA reads TGTGCCAGCAGTTTAGATCGGCGACAGTCAGGGAGGACCTACGAGCAGTACTTC. Translation gives CASSLDRRQSGRTYEQYF.

The chain recombines TRBV5-1 with TRBJ2-5, with 8 nucleotides matching TRBD1. Germline values: CDR1 SGHRS, CDR2 YFSETQ. The V segment lost 0 bases and the J segment 5 bases; nucleotides outside the gene matches: 6. This CDR3 has 15 amino acids. The CDR3 spells CASSLGTGRTETQYF. For the CDR3, the DNA is TGCGCCAGCAGCTTGGGGACAGGGAGAACGGAGACCCAGTACTTC. The full variable domain, in which reference TRBV5-1 and TRBJ2-5 provide the parts outside the CDR3, is KAGVTQTPRYLIKTRGQQVTLSCSPISGHRSVSWYQQTPGQGLQFLFEYFSETQRNKGNFPGRFSGRQFSNSRSEMNVSTLELGDSALYLCASSLGTGRTETQYFGPGTRLLVL.

The CDR3 nucleotides are TGCGCCAGCAAAGGCCTAACCTACAATGAGCAGTTCTTC. Residues: CASKGLTYNEQFF. V is TRBV5-1 and J is TRBJ2-1, with no clear D. Trimming took off 6 bases at V and 2 bases at J, with 9 bases between the two ends. From germline, CDR1 is SGHRS and CDR2 YFSETQ. The CDR3 extends over 13 amino acids.

The chain combines TRBV7-2 with TRBJ2-5; 10 bases are shared with TRBD2. The junction had 5 bases not matched to a gene; V was cut back by 3 bases and J by 4 bases. The CDR3 spans 15 residues. Germline-derived CDR1 and CDR2 are SGHTA and FQGNSA. CDR3 protein: CASSLARTSGETQYF. The CDR3 DNA is TGTGCCAGCAGCTTGGCCCGGACTAGCGGAGAGACCCAGTACTTC.

The V and J genes are TRBV28 and TRBJ2-5, with TRBD1 matching over 9 bases. Germline CDR1 reads MDHEN; CDR2 reads SYDVKM. The CDR3 length is 13 residues. Trimming removed 5 bases from V and 5 bases from J; junction bases left unmatched: 3. The CDR3 DNA reads as TGTGCCAGCAGTAGCACAGGGGGCGAGACCCAGTACTTC. As protein: CASSSTGGETQYF.